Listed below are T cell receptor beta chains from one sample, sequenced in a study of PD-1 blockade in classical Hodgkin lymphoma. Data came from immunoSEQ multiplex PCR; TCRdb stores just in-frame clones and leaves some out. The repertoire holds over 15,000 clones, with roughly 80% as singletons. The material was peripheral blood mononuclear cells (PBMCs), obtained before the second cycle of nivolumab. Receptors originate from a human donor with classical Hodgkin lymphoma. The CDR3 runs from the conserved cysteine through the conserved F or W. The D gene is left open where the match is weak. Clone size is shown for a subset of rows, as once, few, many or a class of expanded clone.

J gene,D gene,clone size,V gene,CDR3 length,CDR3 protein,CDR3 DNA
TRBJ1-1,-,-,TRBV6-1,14,CASRDGGGNTEAFF,TGTGCCAGCAGAGACGGGGGGGGTAACACTGAAGCTTTCTTT
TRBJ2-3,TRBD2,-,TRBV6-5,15,CASSYSASGADTQYF,TGTGCCAGCAGTTACTCGGCTAGCGGGGCAGATACGCAGTATTTT
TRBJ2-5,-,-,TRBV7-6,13,CASSIRGGETQYF,TGTGCCAGCAGCATCAGGGGTGGAGAGACCCAGTACTTC
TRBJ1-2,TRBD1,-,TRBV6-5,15,CASSYSGQGRGGYTF,TGTGCCAGCAGTTATTCGGGACAGGGGAGGGGAGGCTACACCTTC
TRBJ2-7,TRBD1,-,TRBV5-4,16,CASSLGPDRGRYEQYF,TGTGCCAGCAGCTTAGGGCCAGACAGGGGGAGGTACGAGCAGTACTTC
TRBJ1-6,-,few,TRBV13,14,CASSWGAQRSPLHF,TGTGCCAGCAGCTGGGGGGCGCAGAGGTCACCCCTCCACTTT
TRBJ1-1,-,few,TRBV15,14,CATSRVEVFTEAFF,TGTGCCACCAGCAGAGTGGAGGTCTTCACTGAAGCTTTCTTT
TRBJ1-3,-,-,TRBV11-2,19,CASSHISVKGPYSGNTIYF,TGTGCCAGCAGCCATATTAGTGTAAAGGGCCCCTACTCTGGAAACACCATATATTTT
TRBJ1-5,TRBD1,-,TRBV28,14,CASGQVNSNQPQHF,TGTGCCAGCGGACAGGTTAATAGCAATCAGCCCCAGCATTTT
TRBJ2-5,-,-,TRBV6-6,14,CASSSSNRDPKVYF,-
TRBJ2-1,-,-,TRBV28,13,CASKIDSREDQFF,TGTGCCAGCAAAATCGACAGCAGGGAGGACCAGTTCTTC
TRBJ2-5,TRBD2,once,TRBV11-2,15,CASSLGSGGQETQYF,TGTGCCAGCAGCTTAGGGTCCGGGGGGCAAGAGACCCAGTACTTC
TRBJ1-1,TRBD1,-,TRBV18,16,CASSPYRGTTNTEAFF,TGTGCCAGCTCACCTTACAGGGGGACCACTAACACTGAAGCTTTCTTT
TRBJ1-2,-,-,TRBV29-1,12,CSVETGIYGYTF,TGCAGCGTTGAAACAGGGATTTATGGCTACACCTTC
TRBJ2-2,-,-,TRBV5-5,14,CASSTGLDTGELFF,TGTGCCAGCAGTACGGGGTTGGACACCGGGGAGCTGTTTTTT
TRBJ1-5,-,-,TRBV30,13,CAWRGHSNQPQHF,TGTGCCTGGAGAGGTCATAGCAATCAGCCCCAGCATTTT
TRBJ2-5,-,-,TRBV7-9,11,CAGRVQETQYF,TGTGCCGGCAGGGTCCAAGAGACCCAGTACTTC
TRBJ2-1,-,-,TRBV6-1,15,CASSELGSTDGEQFF,TGTGCCAGCAGTGAGCTCGGGTCGACGGACGGTGAGCAGTTCTTC
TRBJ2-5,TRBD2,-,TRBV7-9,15,CASSRGLAGEETQYF,TGTGCCAGCAGCCGGGGACTAGCGGGGGAAGAGACCCAGTACTTC
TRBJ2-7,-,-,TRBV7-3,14,CASSPGGGGGEQYF,TGTGCCAGCAGCCCGGGAGGCGGGGGCGGGGAGCAGTACTTC
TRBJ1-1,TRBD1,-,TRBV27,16,CASRSDDSGTGPGAFF,TGTGCCAGCAGGTCCGACGATTCCGGGACAGGGCCCGGAGCTTTCTTT
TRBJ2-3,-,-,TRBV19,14,CASSFGRGTDTQYF,TGTGCCAGCTCATTTGGCAGGGGCACAGATACGCAGTATTTT
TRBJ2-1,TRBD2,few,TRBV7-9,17,CASSSLAGGPSYNEQFF,TGTGCCAGCAGCTCACTAGCGGGGGGGCCTTCCTACAATGAGCAGTTCTTC
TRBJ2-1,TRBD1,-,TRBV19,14,CASSMGQPHNEQFF,TGTGCCAGTAGTATGGGACAGCCCCACAATGAGCAGTTCTTC
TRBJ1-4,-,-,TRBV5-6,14,CASSRHPTNEKLFF,TGTGCCAGCAGCCGACACCCAACTAATGAAAAACTGTTTTTT
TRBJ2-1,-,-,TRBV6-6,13,CASSYGRWGEQFF,TGTGCCAGCAGTTACGGGAGGTGGGGTGAGCAGTTCTTC
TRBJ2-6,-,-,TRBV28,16,CASSPTGSPGANVLTF,TGTGCCAGCAGTCCCACAGGGTCACCTGGGGCCAACGTCCTGACTTTC
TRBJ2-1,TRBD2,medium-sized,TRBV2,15,CASSELAGASYEQFF,TGTGCCAGCAGTGAATTAGCGGGGGCTTCATATGAGCAGTTCTTC
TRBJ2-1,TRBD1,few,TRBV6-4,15,CASSPGTGEYNEQFF,TGTGCCAGCAGCCCCGGGACAGGGGAATACAATGAGCAGTTCTTC
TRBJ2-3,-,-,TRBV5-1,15,CASSLLSDITDTQYF,TGCGCCAGCAGCTTGTTATCCGATATCACAGATACGCAGTATTTT
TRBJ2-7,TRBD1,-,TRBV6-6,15,CASRRPGQGLYEQYF,TGTGCCAGCAGAAGGCCGGGACAGGGTCTCTACGAGCAGTACTTC
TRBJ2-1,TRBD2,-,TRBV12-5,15,CASGPSGLAGDEQFF,TGTGCTAGTGGCCCATCGGGACTAGCAGGCGATGAGCAGTTCTTC
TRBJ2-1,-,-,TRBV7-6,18,CASSLGTSGPGAGGEQFF,TGTGCCAGCAGCTTAGGTACGAGTGGGCCGGGGGCCGGGGGGGAGCAGTTCTTC
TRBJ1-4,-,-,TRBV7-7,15,CASSSGRTANEKLFF,TGTGCTAGCAGCTCGGGAAGGACAGCCAATGAAAAACTGTTTTTT
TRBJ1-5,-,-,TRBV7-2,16,CASSLVSGGKNQPQHF,TGTGCCAGCAGCTTAGTATCTGGCGGAAAAAATCAGCCCCAGCATTTT
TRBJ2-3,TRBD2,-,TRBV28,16,CASSLLAGWGTDTQYF,TGTGCCAGCAGTCTTCTAGCGGGGTGGGGCACAGATACGCAGTATTTT
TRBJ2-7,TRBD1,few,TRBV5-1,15,CASSARQGEGAEQYF,TGCGCCAGCAGCGCACGACAGGGAGAGGGCGCAGAGCAGTACTTC
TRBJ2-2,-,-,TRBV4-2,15,CASSQDLRGPGELFF,TGTGCCAGCAGCCAAGATCTGAGGGGCCCCGGGGAGCTGTTTTTT
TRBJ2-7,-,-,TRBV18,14,CASHDALTYSEQYF,TGTGCCAGCCACGACGCCCTAACGTATAGTGAGCAGTACTTC
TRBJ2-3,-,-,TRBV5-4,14,CASSFGVGEDTQYF,TGTGCCAGCAGCTTCGGGGTAGGGGAGGATACGCAGTATTTT
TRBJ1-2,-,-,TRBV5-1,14,CASGIGGKVYGYTF,TGCGCCAGCGGTATAGGGGGGAAGGTCTATGGCTACACCTTC
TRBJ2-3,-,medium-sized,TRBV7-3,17,CASSQYGGTPFTDTQYF,TGTGCCAGCAGCCAATACGGGGGGACACCCTTCACAGATACGCAGTATTTT
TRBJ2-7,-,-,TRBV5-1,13,CASSFAGTYEQYF,TGCGCCAGCAGCTTTGCCGGAACCTACGAGCAGTACTTC
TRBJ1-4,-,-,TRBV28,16,CASSLPAGPRNEKLFF,TGTGCCAGCAGCCTACCAGCGGGGCCCCGTAATGAAAAACTGTTTTTT
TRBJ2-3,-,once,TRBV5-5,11,CASSRTDTQYF,TGTGCCAGCAGCCGCACAGATACGCAGTATTTT
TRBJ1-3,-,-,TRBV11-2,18,CASSFPFLSGRNGNTIYF,TGTGCCAGCAGCTTCCCCTTTCTGTCCGGGAGGAATGGAAACACCATATATTTT
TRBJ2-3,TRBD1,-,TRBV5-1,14,CASSTTGEADTQYF,TGCGCCAGCAGCACGACAGGGGAGGCAGATACGCAGTATTTT
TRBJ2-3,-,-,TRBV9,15,CASSEDGLGADTQYF,TGTGCCAGCAGCGAAGATGGACTGGGGGCAGATACGCAGTATTTT
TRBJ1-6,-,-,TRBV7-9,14,CASSLQDYNSPLHF,TGTGCCAGCAGCCTACAGGACTATAATTCACCCCTCCACTTT
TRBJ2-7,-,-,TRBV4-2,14,CASSQEFELDEQYF,TGTGCCAGCAGCCAAGAATTTGAGTTGGACGAGCAGTACTTC
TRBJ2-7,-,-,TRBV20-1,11,CSARTTYEQYF,TGCAGTGCAAGGACTACATACGAGCAGTACTTC
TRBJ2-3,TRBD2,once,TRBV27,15,CASSFGSGGVDTQYF,TGTGCCAGCAGTTTTGGTAGCGGGGGGGTGGATACGCAGTATTTT
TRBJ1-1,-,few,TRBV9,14,CASSGAPMNTEAFF,TGTGCCAGCAGCGGCGCCCCCATGAACACTGAAGCTTTCTTT
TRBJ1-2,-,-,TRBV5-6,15,CASSPTRTVYYGYTF,TGTGCCAGCAGCCCCACCCGGACAGTCTACTATGGCTACACCTTC
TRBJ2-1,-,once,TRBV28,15,CASSLSPDPDDEQFF,TGTGCCAGCAGTTTATCGCCGGACCCTGACGATGAGCAGTTCTTC
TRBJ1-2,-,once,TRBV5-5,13,CASSLGRVYGYTF,TGTGCCAGCAGCTTGGGGAGGGTTTATGGCTACACCTTC
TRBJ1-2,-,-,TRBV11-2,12,CASSLAPDGYTF,TGTGCCAGCAGCTTAGCCCCCGATGGCTACACCTTC